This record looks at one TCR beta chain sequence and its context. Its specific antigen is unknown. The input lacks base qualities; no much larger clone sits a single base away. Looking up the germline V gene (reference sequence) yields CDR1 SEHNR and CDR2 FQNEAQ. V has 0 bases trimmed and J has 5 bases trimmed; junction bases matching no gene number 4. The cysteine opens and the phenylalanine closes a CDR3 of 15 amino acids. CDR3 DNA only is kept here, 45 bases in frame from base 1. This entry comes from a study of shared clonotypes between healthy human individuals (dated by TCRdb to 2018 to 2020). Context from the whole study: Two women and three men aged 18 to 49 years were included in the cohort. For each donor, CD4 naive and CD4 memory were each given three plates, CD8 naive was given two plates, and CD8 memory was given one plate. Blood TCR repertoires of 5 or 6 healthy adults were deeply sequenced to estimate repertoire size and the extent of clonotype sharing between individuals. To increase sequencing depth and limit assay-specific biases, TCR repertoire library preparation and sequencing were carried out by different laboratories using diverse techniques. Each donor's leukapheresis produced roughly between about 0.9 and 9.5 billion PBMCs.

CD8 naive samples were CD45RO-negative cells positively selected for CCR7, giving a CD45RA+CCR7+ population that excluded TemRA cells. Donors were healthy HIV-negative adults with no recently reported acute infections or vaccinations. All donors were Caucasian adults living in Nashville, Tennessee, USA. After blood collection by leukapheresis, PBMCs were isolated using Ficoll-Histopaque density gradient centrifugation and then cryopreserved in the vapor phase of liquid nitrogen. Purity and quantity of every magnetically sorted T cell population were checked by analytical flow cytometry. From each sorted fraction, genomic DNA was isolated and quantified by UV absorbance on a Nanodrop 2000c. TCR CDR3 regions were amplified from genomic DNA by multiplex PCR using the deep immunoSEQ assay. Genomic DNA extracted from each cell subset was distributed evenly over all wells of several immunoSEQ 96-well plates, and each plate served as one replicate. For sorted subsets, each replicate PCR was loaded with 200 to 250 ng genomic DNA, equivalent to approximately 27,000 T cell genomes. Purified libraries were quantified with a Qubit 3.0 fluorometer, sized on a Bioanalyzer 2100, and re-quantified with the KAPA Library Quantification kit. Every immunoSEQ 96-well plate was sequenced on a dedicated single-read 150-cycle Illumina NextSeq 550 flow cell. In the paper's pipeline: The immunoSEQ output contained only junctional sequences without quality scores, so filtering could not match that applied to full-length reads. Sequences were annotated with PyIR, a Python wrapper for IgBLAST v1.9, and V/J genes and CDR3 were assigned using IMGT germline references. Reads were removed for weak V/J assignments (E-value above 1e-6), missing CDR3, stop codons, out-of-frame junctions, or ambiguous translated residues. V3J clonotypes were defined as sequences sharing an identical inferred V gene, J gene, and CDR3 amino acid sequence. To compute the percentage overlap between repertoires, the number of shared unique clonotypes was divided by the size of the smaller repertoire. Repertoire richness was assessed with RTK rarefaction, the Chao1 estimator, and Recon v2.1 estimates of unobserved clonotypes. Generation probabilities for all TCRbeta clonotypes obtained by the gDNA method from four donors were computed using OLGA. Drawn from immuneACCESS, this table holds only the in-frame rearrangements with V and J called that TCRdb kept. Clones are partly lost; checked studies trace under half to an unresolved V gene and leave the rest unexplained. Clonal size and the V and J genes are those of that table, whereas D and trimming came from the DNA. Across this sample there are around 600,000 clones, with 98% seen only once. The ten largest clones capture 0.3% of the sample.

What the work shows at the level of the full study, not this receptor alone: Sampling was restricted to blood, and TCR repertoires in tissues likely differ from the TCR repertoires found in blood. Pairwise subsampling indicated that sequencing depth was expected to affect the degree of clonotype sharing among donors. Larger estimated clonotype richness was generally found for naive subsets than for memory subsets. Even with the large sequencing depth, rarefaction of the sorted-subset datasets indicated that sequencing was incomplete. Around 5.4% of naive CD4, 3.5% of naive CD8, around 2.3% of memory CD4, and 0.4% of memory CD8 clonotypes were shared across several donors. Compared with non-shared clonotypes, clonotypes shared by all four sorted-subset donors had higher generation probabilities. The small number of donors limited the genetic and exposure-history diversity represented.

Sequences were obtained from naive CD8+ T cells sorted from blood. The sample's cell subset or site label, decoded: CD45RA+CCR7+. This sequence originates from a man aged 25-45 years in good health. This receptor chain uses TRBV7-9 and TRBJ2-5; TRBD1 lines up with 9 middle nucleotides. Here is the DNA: TGTGCCAGCAGCTTAGCCACAGGGGGCCGGGAGACCCAGTACTTC. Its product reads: CASSLATGGRETQYF. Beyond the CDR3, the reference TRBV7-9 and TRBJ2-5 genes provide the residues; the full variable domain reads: DTGVSQNPRHKITKRGQNVTFRCDPISEHNRLYWYRQTLGQGPEFLTYFQNEAQLEKSRLLSDRFSAERPKGSFSTLEIQRTEQGDSAMYLCASSLATGGRETQYFGPGTRLLVL.